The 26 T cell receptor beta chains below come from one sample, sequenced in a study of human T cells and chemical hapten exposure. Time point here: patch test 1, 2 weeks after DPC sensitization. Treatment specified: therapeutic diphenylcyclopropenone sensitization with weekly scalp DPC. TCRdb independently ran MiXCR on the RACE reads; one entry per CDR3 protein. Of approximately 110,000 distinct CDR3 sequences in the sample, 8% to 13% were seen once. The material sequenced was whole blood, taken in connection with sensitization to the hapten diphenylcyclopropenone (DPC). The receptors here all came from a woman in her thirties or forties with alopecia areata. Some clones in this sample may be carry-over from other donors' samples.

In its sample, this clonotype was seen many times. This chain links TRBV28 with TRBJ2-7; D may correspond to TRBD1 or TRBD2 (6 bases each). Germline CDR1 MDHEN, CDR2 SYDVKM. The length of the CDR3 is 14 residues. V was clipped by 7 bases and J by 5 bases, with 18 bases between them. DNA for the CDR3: TGTGCCAGCACCGAGCCCGGGGGCTTCAACGAGCAGTACTTC. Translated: CASTEPGGFNEQYF.

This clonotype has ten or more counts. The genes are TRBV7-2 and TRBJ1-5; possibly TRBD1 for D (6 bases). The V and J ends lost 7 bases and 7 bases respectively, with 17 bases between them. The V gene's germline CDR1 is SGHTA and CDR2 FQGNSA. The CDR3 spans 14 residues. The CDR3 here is CASTNIPGVQPQHF. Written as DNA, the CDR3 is TGTGCCAGCACTAACATTCCAGGGGTCCAGCCCCAGCATTTT.

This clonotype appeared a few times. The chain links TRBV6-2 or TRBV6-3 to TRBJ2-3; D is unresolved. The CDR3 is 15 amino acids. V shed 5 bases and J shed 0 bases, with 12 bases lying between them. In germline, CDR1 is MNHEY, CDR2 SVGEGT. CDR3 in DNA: TGTGCCAGCAGTGCCTATTGGCGGAGCACAGATACGCAGTATTTT. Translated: CASSAYWRSTDTQYF.

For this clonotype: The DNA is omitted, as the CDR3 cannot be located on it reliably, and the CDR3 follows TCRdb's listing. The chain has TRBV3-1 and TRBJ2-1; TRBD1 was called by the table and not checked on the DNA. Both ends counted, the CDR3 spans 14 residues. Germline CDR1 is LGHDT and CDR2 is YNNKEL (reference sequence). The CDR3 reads CASSQADIVGPGSF.

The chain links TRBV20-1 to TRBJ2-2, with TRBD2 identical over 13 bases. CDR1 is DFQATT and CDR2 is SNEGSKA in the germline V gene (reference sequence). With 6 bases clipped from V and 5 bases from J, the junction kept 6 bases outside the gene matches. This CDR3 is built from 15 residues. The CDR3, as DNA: TGCAGTGCCCCCGGGGGACTAGCGGGGACCGGGGAGCTGTTTTTT. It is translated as CSAPGGLAGTGELFF.

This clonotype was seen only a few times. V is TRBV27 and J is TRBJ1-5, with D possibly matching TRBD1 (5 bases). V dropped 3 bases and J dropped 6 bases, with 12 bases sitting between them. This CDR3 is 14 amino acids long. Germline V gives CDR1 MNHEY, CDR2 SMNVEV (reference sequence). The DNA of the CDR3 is TGTGCCAGCAGTTTGGCAGGGCTGCGTCAGCCCCAGCATTTT. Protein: CASSLAGLRQPQHF.

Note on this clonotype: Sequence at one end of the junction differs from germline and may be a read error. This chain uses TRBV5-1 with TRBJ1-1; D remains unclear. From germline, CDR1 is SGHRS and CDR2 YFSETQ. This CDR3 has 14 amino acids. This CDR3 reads CASSLQYRNTEAFF. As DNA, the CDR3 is TGTGCCAGCAGCTTGCAATACAGAAACACTGAAGCTTTCTTT.

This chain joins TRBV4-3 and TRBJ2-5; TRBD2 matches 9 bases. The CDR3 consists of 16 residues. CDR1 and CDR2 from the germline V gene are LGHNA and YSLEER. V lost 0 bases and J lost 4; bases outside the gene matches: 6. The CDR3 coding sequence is TGCGCCAGCAGCCAAGATAGTAGCGGGAGTTCAGAGACCCAGTACTTC. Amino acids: CASSQDSSGSSETQYF.

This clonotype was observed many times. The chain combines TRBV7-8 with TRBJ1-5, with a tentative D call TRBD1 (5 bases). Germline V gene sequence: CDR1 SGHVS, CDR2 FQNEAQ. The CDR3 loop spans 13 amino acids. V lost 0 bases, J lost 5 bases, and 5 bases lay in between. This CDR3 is CASSLAQDQPQHF. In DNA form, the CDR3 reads TGTGCCAGCAGCTTAGCACAGGATCAGCCCCAGCATTTT.

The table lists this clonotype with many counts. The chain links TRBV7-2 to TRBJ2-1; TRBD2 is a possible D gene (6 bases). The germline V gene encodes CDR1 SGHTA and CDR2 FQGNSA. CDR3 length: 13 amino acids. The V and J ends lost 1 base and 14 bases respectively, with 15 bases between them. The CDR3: CASSLVGLGVEFF. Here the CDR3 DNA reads TGTGCCAGCAGCTTAGTGGGACTTGGGGTTGAGTTCTTC.

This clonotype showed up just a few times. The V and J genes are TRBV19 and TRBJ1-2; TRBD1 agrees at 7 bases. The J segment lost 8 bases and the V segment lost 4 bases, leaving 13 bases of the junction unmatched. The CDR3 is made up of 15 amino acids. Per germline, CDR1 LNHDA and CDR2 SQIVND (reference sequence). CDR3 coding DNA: TGTGCCAGTAGTAGACGCTTTGGACAGACAGGGGGCTACACCTTC. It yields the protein CASSRRFGQTGGYTF.

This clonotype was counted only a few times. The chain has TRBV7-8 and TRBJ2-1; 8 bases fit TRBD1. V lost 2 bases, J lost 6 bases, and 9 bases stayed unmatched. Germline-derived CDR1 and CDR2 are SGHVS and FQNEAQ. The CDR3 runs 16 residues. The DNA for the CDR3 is TGTGCCAGCAGCTTACCAGGACAGGGCCTGGGCAATGAGCAGTTCTTC. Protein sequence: CASSLPGQGLGNEQFF.

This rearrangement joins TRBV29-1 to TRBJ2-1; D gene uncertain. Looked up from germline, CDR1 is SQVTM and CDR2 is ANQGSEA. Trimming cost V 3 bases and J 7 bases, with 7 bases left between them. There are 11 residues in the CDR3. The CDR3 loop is CSVDPMNEQFF. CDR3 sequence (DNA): TGCAGCGTTGATCCTATGAATGAGCAGTTCTTC.

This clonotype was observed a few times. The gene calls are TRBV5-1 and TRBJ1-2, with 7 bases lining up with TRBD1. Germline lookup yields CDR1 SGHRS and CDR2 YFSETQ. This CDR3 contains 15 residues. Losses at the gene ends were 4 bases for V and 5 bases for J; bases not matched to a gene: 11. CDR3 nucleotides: TGCGCCAGCAGCACAACCGGGACAGAAATGTATGGCTACACCTTC. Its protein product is CASSTTGTEMYGYTF.

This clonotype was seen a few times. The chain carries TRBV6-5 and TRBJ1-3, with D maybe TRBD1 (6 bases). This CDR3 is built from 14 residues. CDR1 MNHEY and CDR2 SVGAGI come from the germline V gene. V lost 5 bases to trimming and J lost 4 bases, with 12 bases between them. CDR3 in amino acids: CASSPPGAGNTIYF. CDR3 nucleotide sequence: TGTGCCAGCAGTCCCCCGGGGGCCGGAAACACCATATATTTT.

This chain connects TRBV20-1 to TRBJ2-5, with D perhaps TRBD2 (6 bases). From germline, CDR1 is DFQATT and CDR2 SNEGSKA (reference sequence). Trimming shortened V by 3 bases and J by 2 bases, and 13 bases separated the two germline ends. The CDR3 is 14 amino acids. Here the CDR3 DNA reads TGCAGTGCTAGCGGCCCGGGGACTCAAGAGACCCAGTACTTC. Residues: CSASGPGTQETQYF.

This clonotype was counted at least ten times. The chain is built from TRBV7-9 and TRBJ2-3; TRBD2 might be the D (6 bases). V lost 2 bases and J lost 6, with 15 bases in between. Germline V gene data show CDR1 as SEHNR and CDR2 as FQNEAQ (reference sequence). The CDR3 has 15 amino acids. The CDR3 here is CASSLKLAGDDTQYF. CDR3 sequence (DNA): TGTGCCAGCAGCTTAAAACTAGCCGGGGATGATACGCAGTATTTT.

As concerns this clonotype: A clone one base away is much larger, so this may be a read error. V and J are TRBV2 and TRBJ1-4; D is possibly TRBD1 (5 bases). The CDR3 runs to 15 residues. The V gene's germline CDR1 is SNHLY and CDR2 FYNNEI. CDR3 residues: CASSKAPGQGEKLFF. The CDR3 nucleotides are TGTGCCAGCAGTAAAGCTCCAGGGCAGGGCGAAAAACTGTTTTTT.

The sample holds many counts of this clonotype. The CDR3 reads CASRTGRDRVNTEAFF. CDR3 nucleotide sequence: TGTGCCAGCAGGACAGGGAGGGACAGGGTGAACACTGAAGCTTTCTTT. The chain joins TRBV7-9 to TRBJ1-1; 9 bases align to TRBD1. Germline V lookup: CDR1 SEHNR, CDR2 FQNEAQ (reference sequence). V gave up 6 bases and J gave up 0 bases; unmatched junction bases: 8. The CDR3 contains 16 residues.

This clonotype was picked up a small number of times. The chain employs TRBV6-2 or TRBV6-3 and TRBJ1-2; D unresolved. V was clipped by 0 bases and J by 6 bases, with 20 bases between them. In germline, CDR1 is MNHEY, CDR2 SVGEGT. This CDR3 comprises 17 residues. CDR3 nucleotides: TGTGCCAGCAGTTACTCGCCTCCCGGCGCTGGTGAAGATGGCTACACCTTC. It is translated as CASSYSPPGAGEDGYTF.

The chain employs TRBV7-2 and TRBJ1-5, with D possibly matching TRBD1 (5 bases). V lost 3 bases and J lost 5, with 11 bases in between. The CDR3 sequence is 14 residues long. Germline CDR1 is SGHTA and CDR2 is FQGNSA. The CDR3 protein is CASSFRGPYQPQHF. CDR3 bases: TGTGCCAGCAGCTTTCGGGGACCGTATCAGCCCCAGCATTTT.

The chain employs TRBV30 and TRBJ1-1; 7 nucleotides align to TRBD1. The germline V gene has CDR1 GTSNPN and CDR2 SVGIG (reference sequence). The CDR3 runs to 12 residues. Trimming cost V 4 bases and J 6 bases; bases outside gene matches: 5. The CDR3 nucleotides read TGTGCCTGGACGCCAGGGGGGCCTGAAGCTTTCTTT. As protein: CAWTPGGPEAFF. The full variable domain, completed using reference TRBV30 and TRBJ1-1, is SQTIHQWPATLVQPVGSPLSLECTVEGTSNPNLYWYRQAAGRGLQLLFYSVGIGQISSEVPQNLSASRPQDRQFILSSKKLLLSDSGFYLCAWTPGGPEAFFGQGTRLTVV.

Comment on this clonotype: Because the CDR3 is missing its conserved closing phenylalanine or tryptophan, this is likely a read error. The CDR3 sequence is CASSPPTNYGYTL. The CDR3 DNA sequence: TGTGCCAGCAGCCCCCCAACTAACTATGGCTACACCCTC. V usage is TRBV12-3 or TRBV12-4 and J usage is TRBJ1-2; D gene ambiguous. The CDR3 is 13 amino acids. Trimming removed 6 bases from V and 0 bases from J, with 8 bases in between.

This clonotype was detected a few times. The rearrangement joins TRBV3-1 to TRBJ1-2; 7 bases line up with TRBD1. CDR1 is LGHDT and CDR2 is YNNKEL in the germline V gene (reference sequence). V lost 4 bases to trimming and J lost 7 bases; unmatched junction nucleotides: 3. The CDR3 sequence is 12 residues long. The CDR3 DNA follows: TGTGCCAGCAGCCGACAGGGAAGTGGCTACACCTTC. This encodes CASSRQGSGYTF.

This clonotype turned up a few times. The CDR3 loop reads CASSYTKSGGLVDTQYF. The CDR3 DNA sequence: TGTGCCAGCAGTTACACGAAAAGCGGGGGATTGGTGGATACGCAGTATTTT. This rearrangement joins TRBV6-2 or TRBV6-3 to TRBJ2-3, with 8 bases fitting TRBD2. Germline V gene sequence: CDR1 MNHEY, CDR2 SVGEGT. V lost 2 bases and J lost 6; bases outside the gene matches: 13. This CDR3 has 17 amino acids.

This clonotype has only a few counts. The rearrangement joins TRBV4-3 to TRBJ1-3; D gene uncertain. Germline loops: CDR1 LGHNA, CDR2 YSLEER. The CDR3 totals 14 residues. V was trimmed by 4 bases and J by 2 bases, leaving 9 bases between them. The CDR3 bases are TGCGCCAGCAGCCCCCGAAGCCCTGGAAACACCATATATTTT. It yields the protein CASSPRSPGNTIYF.